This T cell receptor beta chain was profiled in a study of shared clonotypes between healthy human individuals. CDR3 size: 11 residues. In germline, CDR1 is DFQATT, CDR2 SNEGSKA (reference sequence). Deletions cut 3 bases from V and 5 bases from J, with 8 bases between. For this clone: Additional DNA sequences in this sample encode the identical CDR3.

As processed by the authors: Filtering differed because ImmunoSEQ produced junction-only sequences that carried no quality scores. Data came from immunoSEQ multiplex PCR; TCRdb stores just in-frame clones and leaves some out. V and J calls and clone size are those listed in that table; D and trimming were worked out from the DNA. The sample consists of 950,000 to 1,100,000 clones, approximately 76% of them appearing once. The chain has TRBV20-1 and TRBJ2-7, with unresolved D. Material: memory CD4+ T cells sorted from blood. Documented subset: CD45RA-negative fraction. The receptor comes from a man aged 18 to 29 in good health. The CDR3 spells CSASRAHEQYF. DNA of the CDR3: TGCAGTGCTAGTAGGGCCCACGAGCAGTACTTC.